This passage covers 17 T cell receptor beta chains from one sample sequenced in a study of control samples from healthy donors and cancer patients. Profiled with immunoSEQ multiplex PCR; TCRdb holds only in-frame clones, not every one. Of roughly 130,000 clones in the sample, just under 95% are singletons; the top ten hold 14%. The sample was PBMCs. The receptors stem from a man aged 60 to 75 with colorectal cancer.

The J gene is TRBJ2-5, the V gene TRBV30, with 7 bases aligning to TRBD1. The CDR3 sequence is 13 residues long. The V segment lost 3 bases and the J segment 6 bases; nucleotides outside the gene matches: 7. Germline CDR1 is GTSNPN and CDR2 is SVGIG (reference sequence). The CDR3 DNA reads TGTGCCTGGAGGGAAGGGGGCGCGAAGACCCAGTACTTC. This sequence encodes CAWREGGAKTQYF.

The J gene is TRBJ1-6, the V gene TRBV5-6; TRBD1 is a possible D gene (5 bases). Trimming took off 2 bases at V and 9 bases at J, with 18 bases between the two ends. The CDR3 length is 16 residues. The germline gives CDR1 SGHDT, CDR2 YYEEEE. CDR3 protein: CASSFADGGFGSPLHF. CDR3 DNA: TGTGCCAGCAGCTTTGCCGACGGGGGGTTCGGTTCACCCCTCCACTTT.

The chain employs TRBV3-1 (or the pseudogene TRBV3-2) and TRBJ1-6, with D perhaps TRBD1 (5 bases). The ends were cut back, 4 bases at V and 9 bases at J, with 13 bases in the middle. This CDR3 is built from 14 residues. CDR1 is LGHDT, CDR2 YNNKEL, per germline (reference sequence). The CDR3 reads CASSLRDGISPLHF. The CDR3 bases are TGTGCCAGCAGCCTCCGGGACGGAATTTCACCCCTCCACTTT.

The CDR3 loop is CASSLDGGFTDTQYF. The CDR3 DNA follows: TGTGCCAGCAGCTTAGACGGGGGATTCACAGATACGCAGTATTTT. The V call is TRBV7-2, the J call TRBJ2-3; the D gene is possibly TRBD2 (6 bases). In germline, CDR1 is SGHTA, CDR2 FQGNSA. CDR3 length equals 15 residues. V dropped 1 base and J dropped 2 bases, with 10 bases sitting between them.

This sequence joins TRBV6-2 or TRBV6-3 and TRBJ2-3; TRBD2 matches at 7 bases. CDR1 is MNHEY and CDR2 is SVGEGT in the germline V gene. The J segment lost 1 base and the V segment lost 2 bases, leaving 0 bases of the junction unmatched. The CDR3 covers 14 residues. CDR3 region: CASSYGGGTDTQYF. The CDR3 DNA is TGTGCCAGCAGTTACGGGGGGGGCACAGATACGCAGTATTTT.

V and J are TRBV25-1 and TRBJ1-1, with TRBD1 identical over 7 bases. V dropped 4 bases and J dropped 7; count of bases not matched to a gene: 12. The CDR3 is 15 amino acids. Germline CDR1 and CDR2: MGHDK and SYGVNS. CDR3: CASSAIPTGLNEAFF. DNA for the CDR3: TGTGCCAGCAGTGCCATTCCGACAGGGTTGAATGAAGCTTTCTTT. The entire variable domain, with the rest obtained from reference TRBV25-1 and TRBJ1-1, is as follows: EADIYQTPRYLVIGTGKKITLECSQTMGHDKMYWYQQDPGMELHLIHYSYGVNSTEKGDLSSESTVSRIRTEHFPLTLESARPSHTSQYLCASSAIPTGLNEAFFGQGTRLTVV.

The V gene is TRBV3-1 (or the pseudogene TRBV3-2), the J gene TRBJ1-2; D perhaps matches TRBD1 (5 bases). V shed 2 bases and J shed 13 bases, with 14 bases lying between them. Germline lookup yields CDR1 LGHDT and CDR2 YNNKEL (reference sequence). CDR3 length: 12 residues. Here the CDR3 DNA reads TGTGCCAGCAGCCAATTGGAGAGGGGTCCCACCTTC. Protein sequence: CASSQLERGPTF.

Written as DNA, the CDR3 is TGTGCCATCAGTCTGGACAGGGGGCTGATGAACACTGAAGCTTTCTTT. Protein: CAISLDRGLMNTEAFF. The chain uses TRBV10-3 and TRBJ1-1; 11 bases are a match to TRBD1. Losses at the gene ends were 5 bases for V and 0 bases for J; bases not matched to a gene: 5. The germline V gene encodes CDR1 ENHRY and CDR2 SYGVKD. CDR3 size: 16 residues.

The J gene is TRBJ2-3, the V gene TRBV12-3 or TRBV12-4; tentatively, D is TRBD1 (5 bases). This CDR3 region has 11 residues. Trimming left V 2 bases short and J 8 bases short, with 5 bases between. CDR3: CASSLRGTQYF. The CDR3 DNA reads as TGTGCCAGCAGTTTAAGGGGTACGCAGTATTTT.

The J gene is TRBJ2-7, the V gene TRBV7-2; TRBD2 matches 8 bases. CDR1 is SGHTA, CDR2 FQGNSA, per germline. There are 12 residues in the CDR3. Trimming cost V 5 bases and J 7 bases; bases outside gene matches: 4. The CDR3 protein is CASSASGWEQYF. Here the CDR3 DNA reads TGTGCCAGCAGCGCTAGCGGGTGGGAGCAGTACTTC.

This rearrangement joins TRBV9 to TRBJ2-1, with D uncertain. The germline V and J ends were trimmed by 4 bases and 5 bases, with 4 bases remaining between them. CDR1 is SGDLS, CDR2 YYNGEE, per germline. This CDR3 is built from 11 residues. CDR3 residues: CASSPHNEQFF. Written as DNA, the CDR3 is TGTGCCAGCAGCCCCCACAATGAGCAGTTCTTC.

The chain employs TRBV28 and TRBJ1-2; 7 nucleotides line up with TRBD1. J gave up 8 bases and V 10 bases, and 7 bases lay outside the gene matches. This CDR3 spans 11 amino acids. Germline V gene sequence: CDR1 MDHEN, CDR2 SYDVKM. CDR3 nucleotide sequence: TGTGCCACCGGACAGGCCGGGGGCTACACCTTC. This sequence encodes CATGQAGGYTF.

V gene TRBV7-6 combines with J gene TRBJ1-3, with 8 bases that match TRBD1. Germline V gene data show CDR1 as SGHVS and CDR2 as FNYEAQ. This CDR3 contains 13 residues. Trimming removed 3 bases from V and 6 bases from J; junction bases left unmatched: 1. Here the CDR3 DNA reads TGTGCCAGCAGCTTGACAGGGGAAAACACCATATATTTT. It codes for CASSLTGENTIYF.

The rearrangement joins TRBV4-1 to TRBJ1-1, with D perhaps matching TRBD1 (6 bases). Trimming removed 4 bases at V and 2 bases at J, with 8 bases between. The CDR3 contains 13 residues. Germline-derived CDR1 and CDR2 are MGHRA and YSYEKL. CDR3 bases: TGCGCCAGCAGCCCGGGGGCAAACACTGAAGCTTTCTTT. It encodes CASSPGANTEAFF.

This chain connects TRBV7-9 to TRBJ1-2, with 7 bases aligning to TRBD1. The CDR3 sequence is 15 residues long. From germline, CDR1 is SEHNR and CDR2 FQNEAQ (reference sequence). J lost 6 bases, V lost 0 bases, and 7 bases had no gene match. CDR3: CASSLALGQAHGYTF. CDR3 DNA sequence: TGTGCCAGCAGCTTAGCGCTAGGACAGGCTCATGGCTACACCTTC.

The chain joins TRBV12-3 or TRBV12-4 to TRBJ1-1, with D perhaps matching TRBD1 (5 bases). V lost 6 bases and J lost 1, with 9 bases in between. The CDR3 spans 13 residues. The CDR3: CASRFGANTEAFF. The CDR3 DNA reads TGTGCCAGCAGGTTCGGGGCGAACACTGAAGCTTTCTTT.

The chain is built from TRBV5-5 and TRBJ1-6, with D maybe TRBD1 (5 bases). Looked up from germline, CDR1 is SGHKS and CDR2 is YYEKEE (reference sequence). V lost 6 bases, J lost 0 bases, and 13 bases lay in between. The CDR3 covers 16 residues. The CDR3 is CASNPTGGSYNSPLHF. Here the CDR3 DNA reads TGTGCCAGCAACCCGACGGGGGGCTCCTATAATTCACCCCTCCACTTT.